This entry is about one T cell receptor (beta chain). The data originate from a study of blood T cell repertoires in COVID-19. The overall study: Some COVID-19 samples were acute and others convalescent; all came from the United States, Italy and Spain. T cells, B-cell-depleted T cells, or PBMCs supplied cDNA or gDNA.

The method was immunoSEQ multiplex PCR; TCRdb's version includes in-frame clones alone and lacks a portion of them. This sample has fewer than 300,000 clones; over 65% occur once, and the top ten carry over 3%. Germline V gene lookup returns CDR1 LGHDT and CDR2 YNNKEL (reference sequence). The CDR3 loop spans 13 amino acids. The V gene lost 3 bases and the J gene lost 7 bases, with 10 bases spanning the gap. Sequenced input: peripheral blood. This chain uses TRBV3-1 (or the pseudogene TRBV3-2) with TRBJ2-1; D call uncertain. This clonotype was sampled from a woman of 80 years or more with acute or convalescent COVID-19. The CDR3 DNA reads TGTGCCAGCAGCCATGCTAGATTTAATGAGCAGTTCTTC. Amino acids: CASSHARFNEQFF.